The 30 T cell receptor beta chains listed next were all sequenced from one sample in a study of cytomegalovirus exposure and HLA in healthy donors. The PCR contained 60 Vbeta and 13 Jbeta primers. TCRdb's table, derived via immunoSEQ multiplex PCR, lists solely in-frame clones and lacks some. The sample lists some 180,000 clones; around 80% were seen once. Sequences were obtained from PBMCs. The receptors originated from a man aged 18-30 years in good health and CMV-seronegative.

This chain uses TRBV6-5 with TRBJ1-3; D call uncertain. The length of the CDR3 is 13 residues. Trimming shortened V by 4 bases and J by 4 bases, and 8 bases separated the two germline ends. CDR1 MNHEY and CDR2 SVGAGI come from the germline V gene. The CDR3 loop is CASSSPVGNTIYF. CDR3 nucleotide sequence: TGTGCCAGCAGTTCTCCTGTCGGAAACACCATATATTTT.

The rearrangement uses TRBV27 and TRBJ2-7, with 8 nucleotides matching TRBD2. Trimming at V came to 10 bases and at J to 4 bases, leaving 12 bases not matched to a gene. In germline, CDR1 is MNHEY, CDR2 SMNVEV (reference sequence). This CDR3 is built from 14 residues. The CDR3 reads CATAPGSGRYEQYF. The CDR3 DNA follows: TGTGCCACCGCACCCGGGAGCGGGAGATACGAGCAGTACTTC.

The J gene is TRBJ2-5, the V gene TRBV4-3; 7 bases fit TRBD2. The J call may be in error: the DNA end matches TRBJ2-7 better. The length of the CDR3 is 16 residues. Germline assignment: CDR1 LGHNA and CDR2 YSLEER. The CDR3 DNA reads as TGCGCCAGCAGCCAAGATCGAAGCGGGGTAACCTACGAGCAGTACTTC. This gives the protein CASSQDRSGVTYEQYF.

This chain's CDR3 is CASSRQLDRAINYGYTF. In DNA form, the CDR3 reads TGTGCCAGCAGCCGACAACTTGACAGAGCGATTAACTATGGCTACACCTTC. The chain is built from TRBV2 and TRBJ1-2, with D perhaps matching TRBD1 (5 bases). The V and J ends lost 6 bases and 1 base respectively, with 21 bases between them. CDR3 length equals 17 residues. Germline CDR1 SNHLY, CDR2 FYNNEI.

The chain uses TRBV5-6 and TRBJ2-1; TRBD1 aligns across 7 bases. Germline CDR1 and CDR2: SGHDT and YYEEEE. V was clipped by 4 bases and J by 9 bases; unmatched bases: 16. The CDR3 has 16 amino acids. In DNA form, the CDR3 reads TGTGCCAGCAGCCTCTGGGACAGCCTGGGGGTGGGTGAGCAGTTCTTC. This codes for CASSLWDSLGVGEQFF. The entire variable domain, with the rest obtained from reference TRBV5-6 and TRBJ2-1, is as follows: DAGVTQSPTHLIKTRGQQVTLRCSPKSGHDTVSWYQQALGQGPQFIFQYYEEEERQRGNFPDRFSGHQFPNYSSELNVNALLLGDSALYLCASSLWDSLGVGEQFFGPGTRLTVL.

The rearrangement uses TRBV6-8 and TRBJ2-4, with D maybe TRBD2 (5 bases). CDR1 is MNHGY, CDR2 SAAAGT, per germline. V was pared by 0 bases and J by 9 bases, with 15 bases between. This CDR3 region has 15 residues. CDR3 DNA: TGTGCCAGCAGTTACTCGGACTCCCAAGAGGTCATTCAGTACTTC. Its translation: CASSYSDSQEVIQYF.

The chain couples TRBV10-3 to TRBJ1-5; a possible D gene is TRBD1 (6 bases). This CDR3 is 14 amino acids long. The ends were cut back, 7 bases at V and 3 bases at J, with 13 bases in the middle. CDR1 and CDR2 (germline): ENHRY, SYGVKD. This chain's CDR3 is CAINAGGANQPQHF. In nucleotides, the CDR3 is TGTGCCATCAACGCGGGGGGGGCCAATCAGCCCCAGCATTTT.

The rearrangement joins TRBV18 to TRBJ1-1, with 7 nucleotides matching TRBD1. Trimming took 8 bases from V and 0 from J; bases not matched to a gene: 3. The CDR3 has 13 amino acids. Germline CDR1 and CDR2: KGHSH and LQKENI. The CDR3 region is CASATGVNTEAFF. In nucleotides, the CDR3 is TGTGCCAGCGCTACAGGGGTGAACACTGAAGCTTTCTTT.

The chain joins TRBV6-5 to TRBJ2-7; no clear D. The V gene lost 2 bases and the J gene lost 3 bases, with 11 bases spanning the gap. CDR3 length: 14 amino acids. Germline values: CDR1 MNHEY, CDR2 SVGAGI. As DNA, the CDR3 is TGTGCCAGCAGTTACGCACAGTCCAGCTACGAGCAGTACTTC. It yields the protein CASSYAQSSYEQYF.

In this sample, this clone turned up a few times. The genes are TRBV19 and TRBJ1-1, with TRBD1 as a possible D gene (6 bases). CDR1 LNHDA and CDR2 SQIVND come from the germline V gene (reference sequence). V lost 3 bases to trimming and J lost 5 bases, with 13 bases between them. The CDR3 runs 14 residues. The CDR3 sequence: CASSIMGAGTEAFF. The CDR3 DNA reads TGTGCCAGTAGTATTATGGGGGCTGGGACTGAAGCTTTCTTT.

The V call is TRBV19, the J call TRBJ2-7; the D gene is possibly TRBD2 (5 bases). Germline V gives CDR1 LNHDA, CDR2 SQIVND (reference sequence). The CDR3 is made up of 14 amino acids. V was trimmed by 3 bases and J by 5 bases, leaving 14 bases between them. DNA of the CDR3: TGTGCCAGTAGTATCGGACTGGTGTCGGACGAGCAGTACTTC. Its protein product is CASSIGLVSDEQYF.

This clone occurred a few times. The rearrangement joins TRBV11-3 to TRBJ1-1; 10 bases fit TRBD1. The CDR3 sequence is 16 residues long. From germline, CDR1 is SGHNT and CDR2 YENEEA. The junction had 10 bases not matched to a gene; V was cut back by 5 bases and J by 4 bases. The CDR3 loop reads CASSPWDRGTGTEAFF. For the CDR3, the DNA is TGTGCCAGCAGCCCATGGGACAGGGGAACGGGCACTGAAGCTTTCTTT.

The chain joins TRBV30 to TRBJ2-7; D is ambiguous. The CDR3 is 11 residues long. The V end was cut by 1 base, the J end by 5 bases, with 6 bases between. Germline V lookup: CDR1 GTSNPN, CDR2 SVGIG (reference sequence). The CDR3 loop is CAWSALNEQYF. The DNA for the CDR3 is TGTGCCTGGAGTGCACTCAACGAGCAGTACTTC.

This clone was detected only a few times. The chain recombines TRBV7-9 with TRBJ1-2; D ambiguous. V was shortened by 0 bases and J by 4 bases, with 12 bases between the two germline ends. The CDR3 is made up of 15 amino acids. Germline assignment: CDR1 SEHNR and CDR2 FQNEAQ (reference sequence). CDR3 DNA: TGTGCCAGCAGCTTAGCAGCCCCACAGTTCTATGGCTACACCTTC. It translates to CASSLAAPQFYGYTF. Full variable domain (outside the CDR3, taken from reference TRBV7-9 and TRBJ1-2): DTGVSQNPRHKITKRGQNVTFRCDPISEHNRLYWYRQTLGQGPEFLTYFQNEAQLEKSRLLSDRFSAERPKGSFSTLEIQRTEQGDSAMYLCASSLAAPQFYGYTFGSGTRLTVV.

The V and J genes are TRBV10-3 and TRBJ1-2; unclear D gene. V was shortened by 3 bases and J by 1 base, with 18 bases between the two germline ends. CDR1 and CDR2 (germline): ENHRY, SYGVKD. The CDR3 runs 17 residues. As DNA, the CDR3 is TGTGCCATCAGTGACCAAGATCGAGGGAGAGGTAACTATGGCTACACCTTC. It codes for CAISDQDRGRGNYGYTF.

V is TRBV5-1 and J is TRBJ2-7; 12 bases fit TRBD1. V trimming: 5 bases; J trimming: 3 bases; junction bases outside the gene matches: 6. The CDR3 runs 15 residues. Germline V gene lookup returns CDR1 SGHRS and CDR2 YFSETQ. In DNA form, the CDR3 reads TGCGCCAGCAGGTCCGGGACAGGGGGCCTCTACGAGCAGTACTTC. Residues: CASRSGTGGLYEQYF.

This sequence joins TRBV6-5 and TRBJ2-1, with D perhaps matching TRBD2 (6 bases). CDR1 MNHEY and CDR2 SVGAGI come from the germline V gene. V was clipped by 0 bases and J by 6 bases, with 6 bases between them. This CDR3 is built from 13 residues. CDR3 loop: CASSYSEGNEQFF. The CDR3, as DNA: TGTGCCAGCAGTTACTCGGAGGGCAATGAGCAGTTCTTC.

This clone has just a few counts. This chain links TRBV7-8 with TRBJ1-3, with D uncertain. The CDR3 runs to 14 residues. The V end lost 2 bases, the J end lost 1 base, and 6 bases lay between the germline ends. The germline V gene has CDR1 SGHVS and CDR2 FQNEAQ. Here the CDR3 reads CASSLRRSGNTIYF. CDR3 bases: TGTGCCAGCAGCTTACGGAGGTCTGGAAACACCATATATTTT.

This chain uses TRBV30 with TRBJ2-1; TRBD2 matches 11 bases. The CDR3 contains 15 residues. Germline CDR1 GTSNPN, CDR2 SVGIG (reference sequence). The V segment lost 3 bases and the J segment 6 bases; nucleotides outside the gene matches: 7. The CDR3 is CAWRTSGAHSNEQFF. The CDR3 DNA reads TGTGCCTGGAGGACTAGCGGGGCTCATTCCAATGAGCAGTTCTTC. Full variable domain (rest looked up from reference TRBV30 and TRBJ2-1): SQTIHQWPATLVQPVGSPLSLECTVEGTSNPNLYWYRQAAGRGLQLLFYSVGIGQISSEVPQNLSASRPQDRQFILSSKKLLLSDSGFYLCAWRTSGAHSNEQFFGPGTRLTVL.

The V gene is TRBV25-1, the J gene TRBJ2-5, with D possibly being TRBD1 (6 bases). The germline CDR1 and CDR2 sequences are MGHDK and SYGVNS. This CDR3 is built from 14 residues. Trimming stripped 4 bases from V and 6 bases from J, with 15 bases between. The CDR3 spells CASSVSGATKTQYF. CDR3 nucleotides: TGTGCCAGCAGTGTCTCAGGGGCGACCAAGACCCAGTACTTC.

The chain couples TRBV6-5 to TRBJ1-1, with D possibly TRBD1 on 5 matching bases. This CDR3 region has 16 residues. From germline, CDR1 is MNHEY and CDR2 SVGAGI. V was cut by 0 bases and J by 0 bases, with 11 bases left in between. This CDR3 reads CASSYSRQLMNTEAFF. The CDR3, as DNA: TGTGCCAGCAGTTACTCCAGACAGCTCATGAACACTGAAGCTTTCTTT.

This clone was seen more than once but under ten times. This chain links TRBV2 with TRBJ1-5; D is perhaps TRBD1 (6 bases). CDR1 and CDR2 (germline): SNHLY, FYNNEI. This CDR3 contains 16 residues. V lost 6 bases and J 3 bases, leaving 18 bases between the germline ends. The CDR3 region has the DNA TGTGCCAGCAGACCCGGGACACGGAAGTTCAATCAGCCCCAGCATTTT. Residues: CASRPGTRKFNQPQHF.

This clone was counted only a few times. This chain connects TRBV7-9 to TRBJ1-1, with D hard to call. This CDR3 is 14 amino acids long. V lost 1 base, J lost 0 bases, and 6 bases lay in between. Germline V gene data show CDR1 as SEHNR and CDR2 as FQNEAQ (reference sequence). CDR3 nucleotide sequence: TGTGCCAGCAGCTTAGGGACTCTGAACACTGAAGCTTTCTTT. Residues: CASSLGTLNTEAFF. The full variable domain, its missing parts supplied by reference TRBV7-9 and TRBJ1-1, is DTGVSQNPRHKITKRGQNVTFRCDPISEHNRLYWYRQTLGQGPEFLTYFQNEAQLEKSRLLSDRFSAERPKGSFSTLEIQRTEQGDSAMYLCASSLGTLNTEAFFGQGTRLTVV.

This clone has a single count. The CDR3 sequence: CASSRSGRKETQYF. Here the CDR3 DNA reads TGTGCCAGCAGCAGAAGCGGGAGAAAAGAGACCCAGTACTTC. The V call is TRBV9, the J call TRBJ2-5, with 8 bases identical to TRBD2. V shed 4 bases and J 3 bases; nucleotides not matched to a gene: 5. The CDR3 has 14 residues. Per germline, CDR1 SGDLS and CDR2 YYNGEE.

CDR3 in DNA: TGTGCCAGCAGACAGGGGTACAAGGGTAATGAGCAGTTCTTC. Residues: CASRQGYKGNEQFF. The chain employs TRBV6-5 and TRBJ2-1; 7 bases line up with TRBD1. V trimming: 6 bases; J trimming: 7 bases; junction bases outside the gene matches: 9. The CDR3 covers 14 residues. Germline-derived CDR1 and CDR2 are MNHEY and SVGAGI.

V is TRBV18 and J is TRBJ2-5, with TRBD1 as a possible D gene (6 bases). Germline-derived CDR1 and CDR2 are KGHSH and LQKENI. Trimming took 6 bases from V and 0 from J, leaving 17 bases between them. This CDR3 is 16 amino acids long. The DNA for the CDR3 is TGTGCCAGCTCGCCAACAGGGCTTTCGTACCAAGAGACCCAGTACTTC. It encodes CASSPTGLSYQETQYF.

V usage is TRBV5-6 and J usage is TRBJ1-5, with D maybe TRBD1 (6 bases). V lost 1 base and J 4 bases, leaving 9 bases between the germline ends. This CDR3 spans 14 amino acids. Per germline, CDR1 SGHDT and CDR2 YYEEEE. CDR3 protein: CASSLLQGNQPQHF. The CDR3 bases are TGTGCCAGCAGCTTGTTGCAGGGGAATCAGCCCCAGCATTTT.

Here the CDR3 reads CASRPVGAGTDTQYF. CDR3 in DNA: TGTGCCAGCCGACCTGTGGGGGCCGGCACAGATACGCAGTATTTT. The chain couples TRBV28 to TRBJ2-3; a possible D gene is TRBD1 (6 bases). The germline V gene encodes CDR1 MDHEN and CDR2 SYDVKM. The CDR3 has 15 amino acids. V dropped 8 bases and J dropped 1 base, with 16 bases sitting between them.

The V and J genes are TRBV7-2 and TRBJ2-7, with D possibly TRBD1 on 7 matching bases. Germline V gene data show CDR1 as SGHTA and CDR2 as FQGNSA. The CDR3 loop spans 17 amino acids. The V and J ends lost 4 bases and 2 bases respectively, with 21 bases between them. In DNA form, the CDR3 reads TGTGCCAGCAGCTCCCCTCGGGGGCGAGACAGGGCCTACGAGCAGTACTTC. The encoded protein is CASSSPRGRDRAYEQYF.

The CDR3 DNA reads TGTGCCAGCAGCTTAGGGGGGACAGGGACAGGCGAGCAGTACTTC. Encoded protein: CASSLGGTGTGEQYF. The chain employs TRBV7-2 and TRBJ2-7, with 9 bases fitting TRBD1. V shed 1 base and J 6 bases; nucleotides not matched to a gene: 7. Germline-derived CDR1 and CDR2 are SGHTA and FQGNSA. The CDR3 extends over 15 amino acids. The whole variable domain, filled in from reference TRBV7-2 and TRBJ2-7, reads GAGVSQSPSNKVTEKGKDVELRCDPISGHTALYWYRQSLGQGLEFLIYFQGNSAPDKSGLPSDRFSAERTGGSVSTLTIQRTQQEDSAVYLCASSLGGTGTGEQYFGPGTRLTVT.